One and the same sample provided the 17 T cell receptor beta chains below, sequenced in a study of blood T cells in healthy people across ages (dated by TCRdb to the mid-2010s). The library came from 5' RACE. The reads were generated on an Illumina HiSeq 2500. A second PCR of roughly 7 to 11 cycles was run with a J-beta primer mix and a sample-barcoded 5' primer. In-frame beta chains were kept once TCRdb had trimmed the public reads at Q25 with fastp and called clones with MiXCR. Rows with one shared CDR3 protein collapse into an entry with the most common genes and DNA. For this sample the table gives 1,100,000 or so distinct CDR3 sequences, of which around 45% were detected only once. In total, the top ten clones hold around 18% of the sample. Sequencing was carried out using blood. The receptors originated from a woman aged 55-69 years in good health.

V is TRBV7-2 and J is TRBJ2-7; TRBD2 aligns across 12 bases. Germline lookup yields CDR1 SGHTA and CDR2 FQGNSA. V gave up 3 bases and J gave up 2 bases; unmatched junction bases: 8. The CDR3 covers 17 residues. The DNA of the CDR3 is TGTGCCAGCAGCTTCACCAATCCTAGCGGGAGGGCCTACGAGCAGTACTTC. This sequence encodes CASSFTNPSGRAYEQYF.

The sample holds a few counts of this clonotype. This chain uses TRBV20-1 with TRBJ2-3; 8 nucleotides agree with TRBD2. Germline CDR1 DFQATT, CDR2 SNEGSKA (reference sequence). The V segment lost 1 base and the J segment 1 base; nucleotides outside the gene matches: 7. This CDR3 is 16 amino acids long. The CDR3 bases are TGCAGTGCTAGAGCCCCACTAGCGGAGCGCACAGATACGCAGTATTTT. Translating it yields CSARAPLAERTDTQYF.

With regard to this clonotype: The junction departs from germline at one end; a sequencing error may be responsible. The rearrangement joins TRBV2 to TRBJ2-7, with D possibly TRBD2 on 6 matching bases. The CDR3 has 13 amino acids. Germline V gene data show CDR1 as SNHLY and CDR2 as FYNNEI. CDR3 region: CASIEESGSEQYF. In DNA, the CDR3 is TGTGCCAGCATTGAAGAGTCCGGGAGCGAGCAGTACTTC.

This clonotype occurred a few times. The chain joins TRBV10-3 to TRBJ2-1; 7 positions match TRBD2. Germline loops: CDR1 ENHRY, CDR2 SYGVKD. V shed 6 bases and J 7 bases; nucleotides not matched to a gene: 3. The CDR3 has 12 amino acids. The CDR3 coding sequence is TGTGCCATCAGCGTAGCGGGTAATGAGCAGTTCTTC. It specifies CAISVAGNEQFF.

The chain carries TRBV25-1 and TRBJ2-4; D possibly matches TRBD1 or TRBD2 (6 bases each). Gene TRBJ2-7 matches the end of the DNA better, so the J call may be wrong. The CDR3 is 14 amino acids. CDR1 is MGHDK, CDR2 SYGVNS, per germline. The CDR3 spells CASRGVGGHSEQYF. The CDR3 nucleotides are TGTGCCAGCAGGGGTGTTGGGGGGCACAGCGAGCAGTACTTC.

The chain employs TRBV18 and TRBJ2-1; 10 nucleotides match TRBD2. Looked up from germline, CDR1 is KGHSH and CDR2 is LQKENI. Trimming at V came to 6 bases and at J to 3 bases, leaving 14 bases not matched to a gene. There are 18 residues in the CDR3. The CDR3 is CASSDPGLAQLVYNEQFF. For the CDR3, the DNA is TGTGCCAGCTCGGATCCGGGACTAGCGCAATTGGTCTACAATGAGCAGTTCTTC.

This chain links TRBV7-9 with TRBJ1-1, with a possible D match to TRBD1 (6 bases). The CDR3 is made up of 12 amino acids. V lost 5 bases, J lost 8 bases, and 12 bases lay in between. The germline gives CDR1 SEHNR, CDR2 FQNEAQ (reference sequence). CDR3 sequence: CASSPRTAEAFF. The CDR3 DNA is TGTGCCAGCAGCCCCCGGACAGCCGAAGCTTTCTTT.

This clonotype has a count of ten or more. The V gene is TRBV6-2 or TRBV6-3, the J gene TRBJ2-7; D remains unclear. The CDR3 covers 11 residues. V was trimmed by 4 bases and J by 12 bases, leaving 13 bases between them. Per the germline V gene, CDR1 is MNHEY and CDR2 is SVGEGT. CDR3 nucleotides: TGTGCCAGCAGTTCCGACTGGGCCGGGTACTTC. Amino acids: CASSSDWAGYF.

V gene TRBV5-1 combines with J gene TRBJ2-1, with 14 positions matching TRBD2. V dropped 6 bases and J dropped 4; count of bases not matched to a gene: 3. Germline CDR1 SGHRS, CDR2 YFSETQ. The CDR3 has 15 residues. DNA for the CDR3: TGCGCCAGCAAGCGACTAGCGGGAGGGTACAATGAGCAGTTCTTC. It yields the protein CASKRLAGGYNEQFF.

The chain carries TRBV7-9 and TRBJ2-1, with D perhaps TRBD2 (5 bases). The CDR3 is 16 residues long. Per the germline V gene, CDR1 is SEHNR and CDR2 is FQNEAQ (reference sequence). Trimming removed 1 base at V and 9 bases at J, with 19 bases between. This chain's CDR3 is CASSLESLRFRGEQFF. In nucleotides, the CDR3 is TGTGCCAGCAGCTTAGAGTCTTTAAGATTTCGGGGTGAGCAGTTCTTC. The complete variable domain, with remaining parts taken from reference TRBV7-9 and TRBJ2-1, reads DTGVSQNPRHKITKRGQNVTFRCDPISEHNRLYWYRQTLGQGPEFLTYFQNEAQLEKSRLLSDRFSAERPKGSFSTLEIQRTEQGDSAMYLCASSLESLRFRGEQFFGPGTRLTVL.

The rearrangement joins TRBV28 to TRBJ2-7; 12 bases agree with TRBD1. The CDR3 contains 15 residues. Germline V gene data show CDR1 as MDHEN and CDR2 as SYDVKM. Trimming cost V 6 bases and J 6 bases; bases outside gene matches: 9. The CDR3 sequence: CASRGQGARSSEQYF. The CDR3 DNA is TGTGCCAGCAGGGGACAGGGGGCGAGGTCAAGCGAGCAGTACTTC.

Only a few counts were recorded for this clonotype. The CDR3 bases are TGTGCCAGCTCACCAGTTTCAGTGGGGGAGACCCAGTACTTC. Translation gives CASSPVSVGETQYF. V and J are TRBV18 and TRBJ2-5, with D unresolved. CDR1 is KGHSH and CDR2 is LQKENI in the germline V gene. The CDR3 is 14 residues long. The V end lost 2 bases, the J end lost 5 bases, and 12 bases lay between the germline ends.

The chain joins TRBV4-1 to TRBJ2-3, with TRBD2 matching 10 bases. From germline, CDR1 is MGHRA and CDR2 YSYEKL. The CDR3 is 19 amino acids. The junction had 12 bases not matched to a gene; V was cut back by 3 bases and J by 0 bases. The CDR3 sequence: CASSHERKVTSGSTDTQYF. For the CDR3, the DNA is TGCGCCAGCAGCCACGAGAGAAAGGTGACTAGCGGGAGCACAGATACGCAGTATTTT.

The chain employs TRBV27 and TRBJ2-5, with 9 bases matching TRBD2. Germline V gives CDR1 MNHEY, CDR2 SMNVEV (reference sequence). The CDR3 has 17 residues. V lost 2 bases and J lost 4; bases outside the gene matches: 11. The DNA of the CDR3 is TGTGCCAGCAGTTTAGACCCCCCTAGCGGGGTACGAGAGACCCAGTACTTC. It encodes CASSLDPPSGVRETQYF.

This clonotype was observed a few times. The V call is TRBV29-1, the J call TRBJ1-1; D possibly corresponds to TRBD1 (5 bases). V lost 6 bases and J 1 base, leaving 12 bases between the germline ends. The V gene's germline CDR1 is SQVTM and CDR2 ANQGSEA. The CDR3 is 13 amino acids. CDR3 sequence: CSVLDRKNTEAFF. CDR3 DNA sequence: TGCAGCGTCCTAGACAGAAAGAACACTGAAGCTTTCTTT.

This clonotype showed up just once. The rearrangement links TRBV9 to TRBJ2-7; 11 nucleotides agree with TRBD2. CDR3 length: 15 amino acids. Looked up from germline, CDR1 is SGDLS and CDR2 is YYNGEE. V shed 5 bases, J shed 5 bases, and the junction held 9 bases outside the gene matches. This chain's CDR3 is CASSSSGGMRHEQYF. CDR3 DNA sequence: TGTGCCAGCAGTTCTAGCGGGGGGATGAGGCACGAGCAGTACTTC.

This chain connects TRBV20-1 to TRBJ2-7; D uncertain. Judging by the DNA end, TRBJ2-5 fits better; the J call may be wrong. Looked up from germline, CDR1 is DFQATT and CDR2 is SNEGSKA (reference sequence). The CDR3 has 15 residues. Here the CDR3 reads CSARDAWGSLETQYF. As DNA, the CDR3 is TGCAGTGCTAGAGATGCGTGGGGTTCGTTGGAGACCCAGTACTTC.